This paragraph covers one TCR beta chain sequence. Measured with immunoSEQ multiplex PCR; TCRdb has only the in-frame clones, and not every one. The sample records about 110,000 clones, around 82% being singletons. This entry belongs to a study of blood T cell repertoires in COVID-19. Study at large: The origin of the acute and convalescent COVID-19 samples was the United States, Italy and Spain.

Germline lookup yields CDR1 SNHLY and CDR2 FYNNEI. CDR3 length equals 15 residues. Trimming left V 1 base short and J 8 bases short, with 14 bases between. This chain connects TRBV2 to TRBJ1-4; D is undetermined. The sample taken for sequencing was peripheral blood. The TCR comes from a woman aged 45-60 years with acute or convalescent COVID-19. In DNA form, the CDR3 reads TGTGCCAGCAGTGAAGTTGGCCAGAGGAGCGAAAAACTGTTTTTT. Translation: CASSEVGQRSEKLFF.